This T cell receptor (beta chain) derives from a study of cytomegalovirus exposure and HLA in healthy donors. The CDR3 loop spans 13 amino acids. Trimming left V 5 bases short and J 3 bases short, with 10 bases between. Germline V gives CDR1 SGHVS, CDR2 FNYEAQ. Primers for the PCR totalled 60 Vbeta and 13 Jbeta. The data were produced by immunoSEQ multiplex PCR, yet TCRdb's version contains in-frame clones alone and is incomplete. The repertoire table contains over 100,000 clones. The receptor was derived from a man aged 35 to 55 in good health and CMV-seropositive. The sequenced material came from PBMCs. The V gene is TRBV7-6, the J gene TRBJ1-1; D not resolved. The CDR3 DNA reads TGTGCCAGCAGCCTCGACTTGTACACTGAAGCTTTCTTT. This sequence encodes CASSLDLYTEAFF.